One sample yielded the 3 T cell receptor beta chains listed below, sequenced in a study of shared clonotypes between healthy human individuals. Data came from immunoSEQ multiplex PCR; TCRdb stores just in-frame clones and leaves some out. Among about 2 million clones listed, 85% to 95% were seen once. Sequenced material: naive CD4+ T cells sorted from blood. This sample's subset: CD45RA+ positively selected. The receptors come from a man in his late teens or twenties in good health.

As regards this clone: The sample has other DNA sequences that encode this CDR3 too. The rearrangement links TRBV20-1 to TRBJ2-1, with D uncertain. Germline CDR1 is DFQATT and CDR2 is SNEGSKA (reference sequence). The length of the CDR3 is 10 residues. The V end lost 5 bases, the J end lost 6 bases, and 5 bases lay between the germline ends. As DNA, the CDR3 is TGCAGTGCTCGGCTCAATGAGCAGTTCTTC. This codes for CSARLNEQFF.

Only one count was recorded for this clone. The rearrangement links TRBV5-1 to TRBJ1-1, with 7 bases identical to TRBD1. The CDR3 spans 17 residues. Trimming at V came to 5 bases and at J to 5 bases, leaving 18 bases not matched to a gene. The germline CDR1 and CDR2 sequences are SGHRS and YFSETQ. The CDR3 DNA follows: TGCGCCAGCAGTTTAACCGGGACAGCCCAGGGAGGGACTGAAGCTTTCTTT. Amino acid sequence: CASSLTGTAQGGTEAFF.

On this clone itself: Other nucleotide sequences in the sample specify the same CDR3. The chain is built from TRBV9 and TRBJ1-1; 7 bases fit TRBD1. The CDR3 loop spans 15 amino acids. Germline V gene lookup returns CDR1 SGDLS and CDR2 YYNGEE. V was pared by 0 bases and J by 2 bases, with 4 bases of the junction left unmatched. In DNA form, the CDR3 reads TGTGCCAGCAGCGTAGCCGGGACAGCTAACACTGAAGCTTTCTTT. Protein: CASSVAGTANTEAFF.